This paragraph covers one T cell receptor (beta chain) sequence. The data stem from a study of T cell clusters in autoimmune cytopenias. TRB was amplified by touch-down multiplex PCR, primer pools A and B combined. Each CDR3 protein gets one entry in TCRdb, which reprocessed the multiplex PCR reads and gives no DNA. This table lists 6,000 to 7,000 distinct CDR3 sequences. Each sample's input was approximately 270 ng genomic DNA, 30,000 to 45,000 genome equivalents. This sample was also put to use in a study of T cell repertoires in aging, cancer and after chemotherapy. That study reports: Across the chemotherapy interval, each cancer cohort showed higher median generation probability, suggesting thymic rebound.

Specimen: peripheral blood. This clonotype was obtained from a human donor in good health.

The CDR3 sequence is CASSPWGGSNTEAFF. The J gene is TRBJ1-1, the V gene TRBV5-4; TCRdb's assignment of TRBD1 cannot be checked, as there is no DNA. The CDR3 spans 15 residues. Germline CDR1 reads SGHNT; CDR2 reads YYREEE (reference sequence).